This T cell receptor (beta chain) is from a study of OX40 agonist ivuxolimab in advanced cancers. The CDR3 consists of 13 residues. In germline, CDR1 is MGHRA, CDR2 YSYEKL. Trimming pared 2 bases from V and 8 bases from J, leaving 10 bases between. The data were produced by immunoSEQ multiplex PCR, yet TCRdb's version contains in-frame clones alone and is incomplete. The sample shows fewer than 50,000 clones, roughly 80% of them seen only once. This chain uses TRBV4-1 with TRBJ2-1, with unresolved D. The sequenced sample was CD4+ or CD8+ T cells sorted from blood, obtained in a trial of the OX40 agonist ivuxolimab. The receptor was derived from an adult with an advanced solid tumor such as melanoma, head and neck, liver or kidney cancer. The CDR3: CASSQTAAYEQFF. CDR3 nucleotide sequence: TGCGCCAGCAGCCAAACCGCTGCTTATGAGCAGTTCTTC.